Below are 11 T cell receptor beta chains sequenced from a single sample in a study of blood T cells in healthy people across ages. A second 7 to 11 cycle PCR used barcoded and J-beta primers. TCRdb used MiXCR to reprocess the 5' RACE reads, holding one entry per CDR3 protein. Among 450,000 to 700,000 distinct CDR3 sequences listed, about 26% were seen once. Sequenced sample: blood. The receptor source for this set is a woman aged 70 to 79 in good health.

This clonotype was seen a few times. This rearrangement joins TRBV2 to TRBJ2-5; D is possibly TRBD2 (7 bases). The J call may be in error: the DNA end matches TRBJ2-1 better. CDR3 length: 14 residues. CDR1 and CDR2 (germline): SNHLY, FYNNEI. The CDR3 region is CASSEAGADYEQFF. The CDR3 bases are TGTGCCAGCAGTGAGGCGGGGGCGGATTATGAGCAGTTCTTC.

V is TRBV7-2 and J is TRBJ1-3, with a tentative D call TRBD1 (5 bases). V was clipped by 3 bases and J by 0 bases, with 15 bases between them. The CDR3 extends over 17 amino acids. Germline loops: CDR1 SGHTA, CDR2 FQGNSA. CDR3 bases: TGTGCCAGCAGCTTGTGGGCAGGGTCCCGCTCTGGAAACACCATATATTTT. Translated, it gives CASSLWAGSRSGNTIYF.

The chain recombines TRBV7-3 with TRBJ2-1; TRBD1 or TRBD2 may be the D gene (5 bases each). Trimming left V 3 bases short and J 6 bases short, with 21 bases between. From germline, CDR1 is SGHTA and CDR2 FQGTGA. The CDR3 is 17 amino acids. CDR3 DNA: TGTGCCAGCAGCTTGGAGGCAAGGGGAGTAGGAAGCAATGAGCAGTTCTTC. It yields the protein CASSLEARGVGSNEQFF.

V and J are TRBV6-2 or TRBV6-3 and TRBJ2-7, with D uncertain. V gave up 2 bases and J gave up 2 bases, with 7 bases separating them. The CDR3 sequence is 13 residues long. The V gene's germline CDR1 is MNHEY and CDR2 SVGEGT. The CDR3 reads CASSYTVTYEQYF. CDR3 coding DNA: TGTGCCAGCAGTTACACAGTAACCTACGAGCAGTACTTC.

The CDR3 here is CASSQGTSGQPQYF. The CDR3 region has the DNA TGCGCCAGCAGCCAAGGGACTAGCGGACAGCCCCAGTACTTC. The rearrangement joins TRBV4-3 to TRBJ2-1; 10 bases line up with TRBD2. The J call may be in error: the DNA end matches TRBJ2-5 better. Germline assignment: CDR1 LGHNA and CDR2 YSLEER. The CDR3 sequence is 14 residues long.

The table lists this clonotype with a few counts. The chain employs TRBV4-3 and TRBJ1-2; 8 positions match TRBD1. V dropped 0 bases and J dropped 7; count of bases not matched to a gene: 7. The CDR3 runs 15 residues. Germline V gives CDR1 LGHNA, CDR2 YSLEER. Here the CDR3 DNA reads TGCGCCAGCAGCCAAGAACGGACAGGGATAGTTGGCTACACCTTC. Its protein is CASSQERTGIVGYTF.

The sample holds a few counts of this clonotype. The J gene is TRBJ2-3, the V gene TRBV5-1; 9 positions match TRBD2. J was trimmed by 10 bases and V by 0 bases; bases with no gene match: 15. CDR1 is SGHRS and CDR2 is YFSETQ in the germline V gene. This CDR3 has 17 residues. The CDR3 DNA reads as TGCGCCAGCAGCTTGGGGACTAGCGACTTCGGGGAGGATGCGCAGTATTTT. Its protein product is CASSLGTSDFGEDAQYF.

This clonotype appeared a few times. This rearrangement joins TRBV7-3 to TRBJ2-3; 7 nucleotides agree with TRBD2. J gave up 0 bases and V 3 bases, and 6 bases lay outside the gene matches. The germline V gene has CDR1 SGHTA and CDR2 FQGTGA. The CDR3 runs 16 residues. The CDR3 region is CASSFRRGGSTDTQYF. CDR3 DNA: TGTGCCAGCAGCTTTCGCCGCGGGGGTAGCACAGATACGCAGTATTTT.

The chain is built from TRBV6-5 and TRBJ2-1; TRBD1 matches at 12 bases. The CDR3 runs to 14 residues. V trimming: 6 bases; J trimming: 7 bases; junction bases outside the gene matches: 4. Germline-derived CDR1 and CDR2 are MNHEY and SVGAGI. CDR3 residues: CASRRDRGPNEQFF. CDR3 nucleotides: TGTGCCAGCAGACGGGACAGGGGGCCTAATGAGCAGTTCTTC.

The V call is TRBV7-3, the J call TRBJ2-5; D could derive from TRBD1 or TRBD2 (5 bases each). V was trimmed by 1 base and J by 4 bases, leaving 19 bases between them. Germline V CDR1 and CDR2: SGHTA, FQGTGA. The CDR3 extends over 17 amino acids. The CDR3: CASSLSPGTPSGETQYF. The CDR3 region has the DNA TGTGCCAGCAGCTTAAGCCCGGGGACGCCCTCGGGAGAGACCCAGTACTTC.

V gene TRBV5-1 combines with J gene TRBJ2-2; the D gene could be TRBD1 or TRBD2 (5 bases each). Looked up from germline, CDR1 is SGHRS and CDR2 is YFSETQ. This CDR3 comprises 14 residues. Trimming stripped 5 bases from V and 1 base from J, with 9 bases between. The CDR3 nucleotides are TGCGCCAGCAGTGGGGGTCGGAACACCGGGGAGCTGTTTTTT. Translating it yields CASSGGRNTGELFF. Drawing the rest from reference TRBV5-1 and TRBJ2-2, the complete variable domain is KAGVTQTPRYLIKTRGQQVTLSCSPISGHRSVSWYQQTPGQGLQFLFEYFSETQRNKGNFPGRFSGRQFSNSRSEMNVSTLELGDSALYLCASSGGRNTGELFFGEGSRLTVL.